This passage covers 19 T cell receptor beta chains from one sample sequenced in a study of blood T cell repertoires in COVID-19. Produced via immunoSEQ multiplex PCR; TCRdb's table is partial and in-frame only. The table includes more than 200,000 clones, roughly 90% detected once. Sequences were obtained from peripheral blood. These receptors were obtained from a man in his sixties or seventies with acute or convalescent COVID-19.

This clone was seen once. This sequence joins TRBV2 and TRBJ1-2; perhaps TRBD1 as D (6 bases). This CDR3 is 15 amino acids long. Germline V gene lookup returns CDR1 SNHLY and CDR2 FYNNEI. The V and J ends lost 7 bases and 0 bases respectively, with 15 bases between them. CDR3 sequence: CASKIDGQPNYGYTF. CDR3 DNA sequence: TGTGCCAGCAAGATCGACGGACAGCCTAACTATGGCTACACCTTC.

This chain joins TRBV4-3 and TRBJ2-3; 7 nucleotides match TRBD2. The V segment lost 1 base and the J segment 5 bases; nucleotides outside the gene matches: 9. This CDR3 has 16 amino acids. Germline V gives CDR1 LGHNA, CDR2 YSLEER. The CDR3 coding sequence is TGCGCCAGCAGCCAAGCCGGGAGGCTGGGTGGAGATACGCAGTATTTT. Protein: CASSQAGRLGGDTQYF.

The CDR3 reads CASSQQTDYGYTF. The CDR3 DNA reads TGTGCCAGCAGCCAGCAGACAGACTATGGCTACACCTTC. The chain combines TRBV5-6 with TRBJ1-2, with a weak D call TRBD1 (5 bases). The CDR3 has 13 residues. The V end lost 4 bases, the J end lost 3 bases, and 10 bases lay between the germline ends. Germline values: CDR1 SGHDT, CDR2 YYEEEE.

In this sample, this clone turned up once. V usage is TRBV6-5 and J usage is TRBJ2-7; TRBD2 matches at 10 bases. The CDR3 is 14 amino acids. CDR1 and CDR2 (germline): MNHEY, SVGAGI. With 6 bases clipped from V and 2 bases from J, the junction kept 4 bases outside the gene matches. CDR3 bases: TGTGCCAGCAGGCCACTAGCGGGGACCTACGAGCAGTACTTC. It codes for CASRPLAGTYEQYF.

V and J are TRBV9 and TRBJ2-1, with D possibly being TRBD2 (5 bases). Trimming stripped 0 bases from V and 6 bases from J, with 16 bases between. Germline CDR1 is SGDLS and CDR2 is YYNGEE. The CDR3 runs 16 residues. The CDR3 DNA is TGTGCCAGCAGCGTAGCTCCTAGACTACAAATCAATGAGCAGTTCTTC. Translated: CASSVAPRLQINEQFF. The full variable domain, in which reference TRBV9 and TRBJ2-1 provide the parts outside the CDR3, is DSGVTQTPKHLITATGQRVTLRCSPRSGDLSVYWYQQSLDQGLQFLIQYYNGEERAKGNILERFSAQQFPDLHSELNLSSLELGDSALYFCASSVAPRLQINEQFFGPGTRLTVL.

The chain employs TRBV4-1 and TRBJ1-1, with no clear D. The CDR3 loop spans 15 amino acids. With 0 bases removed from V and 0 bases from J, the gap between germline ends came to 8 bases. CDR1 MGHRA and CDR2 YSYEKL come from the germline V gene. In nucleotides, the CDR3 is TGCGCCAGCAGCCAAGAGGAGGCTCTGAACACTGAAGCTTTCTTT. This codes for CASSQEEALNTEAFF.

This chain joins TRBV5-8 and TRBJ2-7; no clear D gene. V was pared by 5 bases and J by 2 bases, with 11 bases between. Looked up from germline, CDR1 is SGHTS and CDR2 is YDEGEE. CDR3 length: 13 residues. The CDR3 sequence is CASRWLSAYEQYF. CDR3 bases: TGTGCCAGCAGGTGGCTTTCTGCCTACGAGCAGTACTTC.

The chain is built from TRBV3-1 (or the pseudogene TRBV3-2) and TRBJ2-7, with 13 positions matching TRBD2. This CDR3 contains 18 residues. After removal of 0 bases from V and 0 bases from J, the junction contained 5 bases not matched to a gene. Germline-derived CDR1 and CDR2 are LGHDT and YNNKEL (reference sequence). The CDR3 protein is CASSQEELAGGDSYEQYF. CDR3 nucleotide sequence: TGTGCCAGCAGCCAAGAAGAACTAGCGGGAGGGGACTCCTACGAGCAGTACTTC.

This clone was recorded once. This chain uses TRBV18 with TRBJ2-5; TRBD2 matches 10 bases. CDR3 length: 16 amino acids. Trimming took 1 base from V and 0 from J; bases not matched to a gene: 2. Germline CDR1 is KGHSH and CDR2 is LQKENI. The CDR3 sequence is CASSPLTSGYQETQYF. CDR3 bases: TGTGCCAGCTCACCACTGACTAGCGGGTACCAAGAGACCCAGTACTTC.

The CDR3 is CASSPGTGISDTQYF. CDR3 nucleotide sequence: TGTGCCAGCAGCCCCGGGACAGGGATATCAGATACGCAGTATTTT. This chain links TRBV7-9 with TRBJ2-3; 9 positions match TRBD1. Germline V gives CDR1 SEHNR, CDR2 FQNEAQ (reference sequence). The CDR3 is 15 residues long. Losses at the gene ends were 5 bases for V and 4 bases for J; bases not matched to a gene: 7.

The table lists this clone with a count of one. The chain employs TRBV27 and TRBJ1-1; possible D gene TRBD1, 6 bases. The germline V and J ends were trimmed by 2 bases and 1 base, with 17 bases remaining between them. This CDR3 contains 17 residues. The germline V gene has CDR1 MNHEY and CDR2 SMNVEV (reference sequence). The CDR3 region has the DNA TGTGCCAGCAGTTTAAGGCTTAGAGACAGGCGGAACACTGAAGCTTTCTTT. This gives the protein CASSLRLRDRRNTEAFF.

The chain uses TRBV9 and TRBJ2-1, with a possible D match to TRBD1 (6 bases). The ends were cut back, 2 bases at V and 12 bases at J, with 12 bases in the middle. CDR1 SGDLS and CDR2 YYNGEE come from the germline V gene. This CDR3 region has 12 residues. In DNA, the CDR3 is TGTGCCAGCAGCGTGCTAGGGGGTGGGCAGTTCTTC. Translated: CASSVLGGGQFF.

The J gene is TRBJ1-1, the V gene TRBV6-5, with D possibly matching TRBD1 (5 bases). V was pared by 2 bases and J by 4 bases, with 8 bases between. Per germline, CDR1 MNHEY and CDR2 SVGAGI. The CDR3 runs to 13 residues. The CDR3 DNA reads TGTGCCAGCAGTTACAGGGGTGGCACTGAAGCTTTCTTT. It translates to CASSYRGGTEAFF.

This rearrangement joins TRBV3-1 (or the pseudogene TRBV3-2) to TRBJ2-7, with TRBD2 matching 8 bases. V was pared by 5 bases and J by 2 bases, with 5 bases of the junction left unmatched. Germline lookup yields CDR1 LGHDT and CDR2 YNNKEL (reference sequence). CDR3 length equals 14 residues. This CDR3 is CASSYRGGTYEQYF. In DNA, the CDR3 is TGTGCCAGCAGCTACCGGGGGGGGACCTACGAGCAGTACTTC.

The chain carries TRBV19 and TRBJ2-7; 7 bases are shared with TRBD2. V lost 4 bases, J lost 0 bases, and 6 bases stayed unmatched. CDR1 and CDR2 (germline): LNHDA, SQIVND (reference sequence). This CDR3 contains 15 residues. CDR3 bases: TGTGCCAGTAGTAGAGTGGGAGGGAGCTCCTACGAGCAGTACTTC. This codes for CASSRVGGSSYEQYF.

This clone occurred once. J is TRBJ1-1 and V is TRBV9, with a tentative D call TRBD1 (5 bases). The germline CDR1 and CDR2 sequences are SGDLS and YYNGEE. V lost 0 bases, J lost 5 bases, and 8 bases lay in between. The CDR3 is 13 residues long. The CDR3 protein is CASSVGQRTEAFF. CDR3 nucleotide sequence: TGTGCCAGCAGCGTAGGACAGAGAACTGAAGCTTTCTTT.

This chain joins TRBV3-1 (or the pseudogene TRBV3-2) and TRBJ1-2; possible D gene TRBD1, 5 bases. The CDR3 consists of 14 residues. Germline V gives CDR1 LGHDT, CDR2 YNNKEL (reference sequence). Trimming took 4 bases from V and 6 from J, leaving 15 bases between them. CDR3 bases: TGTGCCAGCAGCCCGACGGGCCAGGGCCATGGCTACACCTTC. Encoded protein: CASSPTGQGHGYTF.

This clone was picked up one time. This chain connects TRBV5-6 to TRBJ2-1; TRBD1 might be the D (5 bases). Trimming removed 3 bases from V and 10 bases from J, with 11 bases in between. CDR1 and CDR2 from the germline V gene are SGHDT and YYEEEE. The CDR3 consists of 12 residues. The CDR3 DNA sequence: TGTGCCAGCAGCTCGCAGAACAGGGAGCAGTTCTTC. Amino acids: CASSSQNREQFF.

The rearrangement uses TRBV18 and TRBJ1-4; D gene ambiguous. In germline, CDR1 is KGHSH, CDR2 LQKENI. CDR3 length: 14 amino acids. Trimming removed 0 bases from V and 4 bases from J, with 6 bases in between. In nucleotides, the CDR3 is TGTGCCAGCTCACCACCCGGGGTTAATGAAAAACTGTTTTTT. Its translation is CASSPPGVNEKLFF. The complete variable domain, with remaining parts taken from reference TRBV18 and TRBJ1-4, reads NAGVMQNPRHLVRRRGQEARLRCSPMKGHSHVYWYRQLPEEGLKFMVYLQKENIIDESGMPKERFSAEFPKEGPSILRIQQVVRGDSAAYFCASSPPGVNEKLFFGSGTQLSVL.